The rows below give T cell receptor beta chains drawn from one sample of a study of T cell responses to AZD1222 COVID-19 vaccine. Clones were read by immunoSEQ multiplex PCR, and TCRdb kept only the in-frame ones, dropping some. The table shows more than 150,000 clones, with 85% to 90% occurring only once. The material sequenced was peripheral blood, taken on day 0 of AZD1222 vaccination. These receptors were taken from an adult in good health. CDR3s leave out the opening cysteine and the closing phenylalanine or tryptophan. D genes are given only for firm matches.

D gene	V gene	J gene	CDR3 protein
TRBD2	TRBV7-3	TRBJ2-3	ASSLSGGSTDTQY
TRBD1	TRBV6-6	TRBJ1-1	ASRVMGQGLNTEAF
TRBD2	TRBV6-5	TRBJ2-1	ASSLGWTSGNEQF
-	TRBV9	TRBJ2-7	ASSPPSSYEQY
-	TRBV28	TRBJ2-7	ASTPGTLADEQY
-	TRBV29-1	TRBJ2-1	SVVGGKVGQF
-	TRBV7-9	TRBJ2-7	ASSLGSGTYEQY
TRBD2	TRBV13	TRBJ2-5	ASSSVAGALQETQY
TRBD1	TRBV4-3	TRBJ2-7	ASSQDRDRTSYEQY
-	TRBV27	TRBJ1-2	ASTPLGRVGGGIHGYT
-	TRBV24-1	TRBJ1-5	ATSDSYQPQH
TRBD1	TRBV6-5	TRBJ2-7	ASSYPRGQGYEQY
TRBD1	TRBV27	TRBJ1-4	ASSTDRDGMDEKLF
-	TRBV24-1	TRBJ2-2	ATSDGTGELF
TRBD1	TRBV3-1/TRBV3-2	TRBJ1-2	ASSHGQGDGYT
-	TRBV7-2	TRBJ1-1	ASSLAPAGNTEAF
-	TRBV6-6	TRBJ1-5	ASSPRGSNQPQH
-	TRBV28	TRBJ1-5	ASTQTNQPQH
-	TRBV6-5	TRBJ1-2	ASTLPSLYGYT
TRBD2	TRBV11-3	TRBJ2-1	ASSDGGWREGPDEQF
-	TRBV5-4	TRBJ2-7	ASSWGSGVPSYEQY
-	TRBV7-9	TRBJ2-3	ASTKRPTSTDTQY
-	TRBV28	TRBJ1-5	ASSFRQGRQPQH
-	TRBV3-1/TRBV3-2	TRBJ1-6	ASSLHTDNSPLH
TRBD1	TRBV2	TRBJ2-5	ASSGQGGETQY
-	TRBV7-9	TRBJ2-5	ASSLYRGQETQY
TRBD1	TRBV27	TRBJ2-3	ASSEGTALLSTDTQY
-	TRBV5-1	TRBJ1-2	ASSLTGALGYT
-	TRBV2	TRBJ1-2	ASSIGPLEGYT
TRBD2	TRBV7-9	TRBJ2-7	ASSFGTSGSRQY
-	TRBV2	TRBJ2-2	ASSDPVRAARNTGELF
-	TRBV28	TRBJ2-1	ASSFHDGSYNEQF
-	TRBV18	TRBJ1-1	ASSPTENTEAF
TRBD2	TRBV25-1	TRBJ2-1	ASGPGLAGGHEQF
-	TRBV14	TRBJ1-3	ASSTNGGNTIY
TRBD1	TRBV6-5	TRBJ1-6	ASRDRGVNSPLH
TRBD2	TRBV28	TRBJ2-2	ARPGLAGPNTGELF
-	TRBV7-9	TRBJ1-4	ASSRVNEKLF
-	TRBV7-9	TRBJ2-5	ASSLGWPERETQY
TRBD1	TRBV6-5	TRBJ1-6	ASSYPGQGANSPLH
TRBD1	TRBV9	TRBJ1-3	ASSVRGDRAGNTIY
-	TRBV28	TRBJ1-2	ASSSAGDNYGYT
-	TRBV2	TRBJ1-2	ASFRGNYGYT
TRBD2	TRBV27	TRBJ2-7	ASSEGAGVYEQY
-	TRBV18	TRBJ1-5	ASSPGENQPQH
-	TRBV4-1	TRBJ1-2	ASSPSSVSNYGYT
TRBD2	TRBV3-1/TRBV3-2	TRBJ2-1	ASSQWGSGGAGKERNEQF
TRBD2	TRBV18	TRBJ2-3	ASSPPTSSPDTQY
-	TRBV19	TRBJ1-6	ASSTPTGSYNSPLH
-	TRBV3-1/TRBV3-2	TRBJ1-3	ASSARDRDTGNTIY
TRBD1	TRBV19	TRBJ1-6	ASTGTAINSPLH
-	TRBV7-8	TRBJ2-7	ASSRAAGSDEQY
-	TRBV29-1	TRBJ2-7	SVEAKGIRGEQY